This T cell receptor (beta chain) was profiled in a study of shared clonotypes between healthy human individuals. About the study: The plates for each donor numbered three CD4 naive, three CD4 memory, two CD8 naive and one CD8 memory.

Recent acute infections and vaccinations were absent in the healthy HIV-negative adult donors. Repertoires were generated with immunoSEQ multiplex PCR, while TCRdb's copy carries only in-frame clones and drops some. The profile shows more than 1.2 million clones, less than 99% of them singletons. This CDR3 comprises 14 residues. The V gene's germline CDR1 is MNHNS and CDR2 SASEGT. Trimming cost V 4 bases and J 4 bases, with 13 bases left between them. Broader study findings: Four donors shared 4.5% to 6.5% of their naive CD4 clonotypes.

As concerns this clone: Its target is not known.

V gene TRBV6-1 combines with J gene TRBJ1-1; TRBD1 is a possible D gene (6 bases). Material: naive CD4+ T cells sorted from blood. As to subset: CD45RA+ positively selected. The TCR comes from a man younger than 45 in good health. The CDR3: CASSVQGRFTEAFF. CDR3 nucleotide sequence: TGTGCCAGCAGTGTTCAGGGGCGGTTCACTGAAGCTTTCTTT.